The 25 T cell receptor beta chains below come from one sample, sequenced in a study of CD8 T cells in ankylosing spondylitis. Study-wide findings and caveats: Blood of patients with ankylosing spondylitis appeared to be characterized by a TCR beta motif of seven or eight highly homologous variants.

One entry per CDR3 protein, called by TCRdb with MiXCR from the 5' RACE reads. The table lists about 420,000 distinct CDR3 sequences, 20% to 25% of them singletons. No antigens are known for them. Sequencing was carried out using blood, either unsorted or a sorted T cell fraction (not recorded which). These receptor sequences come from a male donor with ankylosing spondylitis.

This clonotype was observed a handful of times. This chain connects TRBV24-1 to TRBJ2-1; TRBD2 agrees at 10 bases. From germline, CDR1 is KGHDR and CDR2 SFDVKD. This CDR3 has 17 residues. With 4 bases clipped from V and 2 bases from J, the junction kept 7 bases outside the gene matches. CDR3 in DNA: TGTGCCACCAGTGACCCAGGGACTAGCGATACCTACAATGAGCAGTTCTTC. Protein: CATSDPGTSDTYNEQFF.

CDR3 loop: CAWGDAEQYF. CDR3 nucleotide sequence: TGTGCCTGGGGAGACGCCGAGCAGTACTTC. The genes are TRBV30 and TRBJ2-7; D remains unclear. CDR1 GTSNPN and CDR2 SVGIG come from the germline V gene (reference sequence). Trimming removed 5 bases at V and 6 bases at J, with 8 bases between. The CDR3 sequence is 10 residues long.

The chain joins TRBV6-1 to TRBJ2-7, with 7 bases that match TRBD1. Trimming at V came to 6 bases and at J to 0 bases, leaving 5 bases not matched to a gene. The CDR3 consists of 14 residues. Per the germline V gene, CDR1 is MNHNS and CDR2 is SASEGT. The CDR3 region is CASRRDRRSYEQYF. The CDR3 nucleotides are TGTGCCAGCAGAAGGGACAGACGCTCCTACGAGCAGTACTTC.

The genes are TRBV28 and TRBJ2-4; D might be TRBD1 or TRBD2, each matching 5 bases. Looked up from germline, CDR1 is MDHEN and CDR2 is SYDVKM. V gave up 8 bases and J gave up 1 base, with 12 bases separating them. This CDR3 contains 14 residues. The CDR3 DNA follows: TGTGCCAGCCAACTGGGACCGGCCAAAAACATTCAGTACTTC. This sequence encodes CASQLGPAKNIQYF.

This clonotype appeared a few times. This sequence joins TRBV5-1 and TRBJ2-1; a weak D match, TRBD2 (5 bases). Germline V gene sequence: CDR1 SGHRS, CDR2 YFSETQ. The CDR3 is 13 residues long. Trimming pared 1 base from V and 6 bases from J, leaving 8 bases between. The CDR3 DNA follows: TGCGCCAGCAGCTTGTCGGGAATCAATGAGCAGTTCTTC. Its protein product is CASSLSGINEQFF.

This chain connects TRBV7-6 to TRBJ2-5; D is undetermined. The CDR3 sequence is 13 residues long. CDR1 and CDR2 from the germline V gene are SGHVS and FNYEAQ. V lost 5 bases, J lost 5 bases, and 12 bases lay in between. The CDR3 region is CASSLRTRETQYF. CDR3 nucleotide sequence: TGTGCCAGCAGCCTCCGAACCAGGGAGACCCAGTACTTC.

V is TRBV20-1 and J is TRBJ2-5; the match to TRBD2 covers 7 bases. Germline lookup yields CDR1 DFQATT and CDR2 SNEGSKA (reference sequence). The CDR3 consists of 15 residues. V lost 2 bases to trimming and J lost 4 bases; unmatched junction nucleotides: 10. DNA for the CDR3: TGCAGTGCTAGACGCGGGAGTACGTCCCTAGAGACCCAGTACTTC. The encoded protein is CSARRGSTSLETQYF.

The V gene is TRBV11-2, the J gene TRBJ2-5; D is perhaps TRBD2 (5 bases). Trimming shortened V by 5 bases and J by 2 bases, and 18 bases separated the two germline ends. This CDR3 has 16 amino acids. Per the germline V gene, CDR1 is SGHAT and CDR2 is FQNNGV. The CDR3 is CASSQSSGVGQETQYF. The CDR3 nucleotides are TGTGCCAGCAGCCAGTCCAGCGGCGTTGGGCAAGAGACCCAGTACTTC.

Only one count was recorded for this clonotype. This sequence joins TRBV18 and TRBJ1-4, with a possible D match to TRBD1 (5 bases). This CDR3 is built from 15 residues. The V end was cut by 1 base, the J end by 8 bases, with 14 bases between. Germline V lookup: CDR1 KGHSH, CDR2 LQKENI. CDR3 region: CASSPQGRIGEKLFF. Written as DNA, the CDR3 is TGTGCCAGCTCACCACAGGGGCGCATAGGGGAAAAACTGTTTTTT. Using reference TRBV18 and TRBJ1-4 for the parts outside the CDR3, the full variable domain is NAGVMQNPRHLVRRRGQEARLRCSPMKGHSHVYWYRQLPEEGLKFMVYLQKENIIDESGMPKERFSAEFPKEGPSILRIQQVVRGDSAAYFCASSPQGRIGEKLFFGSGTQLSVL.

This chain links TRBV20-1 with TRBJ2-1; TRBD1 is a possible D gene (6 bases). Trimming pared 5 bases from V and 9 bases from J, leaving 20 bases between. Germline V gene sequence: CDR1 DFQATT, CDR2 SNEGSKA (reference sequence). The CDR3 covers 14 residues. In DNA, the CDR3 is TGCAGTGCTTTCAACTGGCAGGGGTCTACTGAGCAGTTCTTC. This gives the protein CSAFNWQGSTEQFF.

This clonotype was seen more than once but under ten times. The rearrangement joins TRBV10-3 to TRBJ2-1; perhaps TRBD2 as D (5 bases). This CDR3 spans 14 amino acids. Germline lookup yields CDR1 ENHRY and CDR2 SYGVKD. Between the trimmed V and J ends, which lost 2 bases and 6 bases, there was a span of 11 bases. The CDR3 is CAISERGGGNEQFF. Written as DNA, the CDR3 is TGTGCCATCAGTGAGCGGGGTGGAGGCAATGAGCAGTTCTTC.

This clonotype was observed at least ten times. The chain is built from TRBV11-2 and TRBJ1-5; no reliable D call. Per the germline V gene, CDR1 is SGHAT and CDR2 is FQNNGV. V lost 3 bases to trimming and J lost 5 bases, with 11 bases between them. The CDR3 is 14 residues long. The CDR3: CASSFGFSDQPQHF. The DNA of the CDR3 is TGTGCCAGCAGCTTCGGGTTCAGTGATCAGCCCCAGCATTTT.

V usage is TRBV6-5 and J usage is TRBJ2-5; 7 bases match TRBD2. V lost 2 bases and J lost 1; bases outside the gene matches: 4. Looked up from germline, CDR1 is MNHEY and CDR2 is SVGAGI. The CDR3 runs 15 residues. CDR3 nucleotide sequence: TGTGCCAGCAGTTACGGCGGGAGTCCCCAAGAGACCCAGTACTTC. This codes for CASSYGGSPQETQYF.

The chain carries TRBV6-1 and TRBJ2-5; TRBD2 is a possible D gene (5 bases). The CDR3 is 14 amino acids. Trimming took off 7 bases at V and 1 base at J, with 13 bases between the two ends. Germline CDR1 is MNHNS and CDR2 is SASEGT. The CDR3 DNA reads TGTGCCAGCACCCGGGGATGGGGCCAAGAGACCCAGTACTTC. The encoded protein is CASTRGWGQETQYF.

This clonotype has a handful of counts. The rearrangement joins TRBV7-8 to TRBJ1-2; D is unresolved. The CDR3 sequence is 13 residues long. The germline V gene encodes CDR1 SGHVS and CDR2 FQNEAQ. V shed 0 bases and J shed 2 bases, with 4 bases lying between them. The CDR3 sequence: CASSLAVNYGYTF. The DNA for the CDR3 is TGTGCCAGCAGCTTAGCAGTCAACTATGGCTACACCTTC.

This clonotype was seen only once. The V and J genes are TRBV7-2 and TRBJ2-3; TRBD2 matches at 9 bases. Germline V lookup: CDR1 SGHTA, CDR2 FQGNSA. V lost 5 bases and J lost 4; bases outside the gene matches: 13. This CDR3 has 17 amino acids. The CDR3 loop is CASSPDIFSGRSDTQYF. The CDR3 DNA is TGTGCCAGCAGCCCCGATATTTTTAGCGGGAGATCAGATACGCAGTATTTT.

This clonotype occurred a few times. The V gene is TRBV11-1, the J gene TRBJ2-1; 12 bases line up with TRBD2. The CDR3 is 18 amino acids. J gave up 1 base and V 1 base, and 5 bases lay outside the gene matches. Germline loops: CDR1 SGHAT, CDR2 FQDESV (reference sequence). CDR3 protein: CASSLVLTSGGSYNEQFF. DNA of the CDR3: TGTGCCAGCAGCTTAGTCCTGACTAGCGGGGGTTCCTACAATGAGCAGTTCTTC.

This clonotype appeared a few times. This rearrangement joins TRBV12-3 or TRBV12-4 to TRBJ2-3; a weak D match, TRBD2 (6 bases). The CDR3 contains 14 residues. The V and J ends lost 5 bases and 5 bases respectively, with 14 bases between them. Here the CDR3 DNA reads TGTGCCAGCAGTCTTAGACTGGGGGGAGATACGCAGTATTTT. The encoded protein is CASSLRLGGDTQYF.

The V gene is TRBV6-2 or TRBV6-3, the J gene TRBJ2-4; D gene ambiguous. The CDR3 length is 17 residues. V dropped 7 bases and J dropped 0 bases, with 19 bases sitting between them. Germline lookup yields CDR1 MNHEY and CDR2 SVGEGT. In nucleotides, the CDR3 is TGTGCCAGCATACCTTCCGGGTCACACTTAGCCAAAAACATTCAGTACTTC. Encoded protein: CASIPSGSHLAKNIQYF.

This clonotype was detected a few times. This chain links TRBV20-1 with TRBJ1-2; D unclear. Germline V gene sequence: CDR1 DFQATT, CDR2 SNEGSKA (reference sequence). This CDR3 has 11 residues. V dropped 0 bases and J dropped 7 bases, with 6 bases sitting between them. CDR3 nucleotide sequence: TGCAGTGCTAGAGAGGGAGTTGGCTACACCTTC. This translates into CSAREGVGYTF.

CDR3: CASSLIRTGRGEQFF. The CDR3 DNA sequence: TGTGCCAGCAGTTTGATCCGGACAGGGCGGGGTGAGCAGTTCTTC. V gene TRBV12-3 or TRBV12-4 combines with J gene TRBJ2-1; 8 positions match TRBD1. The CDR3 is 15 amino acids. The V gene end was trimmed by 3 bases and the J gene end by 9 bases; junction bases not matched to a gene: 10.

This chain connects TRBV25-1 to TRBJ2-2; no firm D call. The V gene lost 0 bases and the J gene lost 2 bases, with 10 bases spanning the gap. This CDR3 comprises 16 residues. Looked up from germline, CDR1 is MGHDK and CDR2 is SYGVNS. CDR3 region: CASSEYDTLNTGELFF. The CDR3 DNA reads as TGTGCCAGCAGTGAATATGATACCCTCAACACCGGGGAGCTGTTTTTT.

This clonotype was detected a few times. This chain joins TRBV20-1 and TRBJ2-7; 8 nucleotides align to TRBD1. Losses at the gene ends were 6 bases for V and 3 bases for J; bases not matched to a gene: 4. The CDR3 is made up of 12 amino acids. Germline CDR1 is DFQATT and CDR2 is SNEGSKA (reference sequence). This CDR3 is CSAGTGVYEQYF. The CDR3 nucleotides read TGCAGTGCAGGGACAGGAGTCTACGAGCAGTACTTC.

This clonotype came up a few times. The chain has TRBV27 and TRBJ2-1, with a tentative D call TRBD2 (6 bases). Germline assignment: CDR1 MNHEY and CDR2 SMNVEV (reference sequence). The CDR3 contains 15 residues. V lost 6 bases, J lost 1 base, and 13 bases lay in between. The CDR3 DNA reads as TGTGCCAGCAGCCGTGCCGGGACTTCCTACAATGAGCAGTTCTTC. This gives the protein CASSRAGTSYNEQFF.

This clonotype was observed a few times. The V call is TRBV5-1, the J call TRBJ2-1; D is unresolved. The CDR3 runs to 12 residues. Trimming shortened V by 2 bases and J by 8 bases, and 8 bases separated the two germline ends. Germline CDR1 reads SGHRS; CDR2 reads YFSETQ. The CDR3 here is CASSFPPHEQFF. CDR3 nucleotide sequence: TGCGCCAGCAGCTTTCCCCCCCATGAGCAGTTCTTC. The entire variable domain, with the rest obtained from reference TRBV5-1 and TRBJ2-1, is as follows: KAGVTQTPRYLIKTRGQQVTLSCSPISGHRSVSWYQQTPGQGLQFLFEYFSETQRNKGNFPGRFSGRQFSNSRSEMNVSTLELGDSALYLCASSFPPHEQFFGPGTRLTVL.